Sequencing of this T cell receptor beta chain was carried out in a study of T cell responses to AZD1222 COVID-19 vaccine. Study results and caveats: Unmutated variant regions are reportedly the target of nearly half of TCRs that are spike-specific. Mostly white British, mostly female donors; authors suggested clonal diversity may be underestimated.

Worth noting for this clone: Its antigen is unidentified.

Sequencing used immunoSEQ multiplex PCR; TCRdb keeps in-frame clones, though not all of them. This table holds about 120,000 clones, 90% to 95% found once. The TCR sequence derives from an adult in good health. The source was peripheral blood, collected on day 0 of AZD1222 vaccination.

The CDR3 DNA sequence: TGCGCCAGCAGTTCGGGGTATGACACTGAAGCTTTCTTT. As protein: CASSSGYDTEAFF. The chain links TRBV5-1 to TRBJ1-1; D uncertain. Trimming pared 5 bases from V and 3 bases from J, leaving 11 bases between. Germline CDR1 reads SGHRS; CDR2 reads YFSETQ. The length of the CDR3 is 13 residues.